A selection of T cell receptor beta chains follows, all from one sample in a study of blood T cell repertoires in COVID-19. The table came from immunoSEQ multiplex PCR; TCRdb's copy has only in-frame clones and leaves some out. This sample carries some 140,000 clones, approximately 80% of them seen once, and the ten largest clones take around 10%. The sample taken for sequencing was peripheral blood. These receptors all stem from a woman aged 55-70 years with COVID-19, enrolled during active disease. Both conserved end residues are part of each CDR3. Only some rows state a clone size, as once, few, many or a class for expanded clones.

>TRBV5-1|TRBJ1-2|few
CASSLEGVDGYTF
>TRBV11-1|TRBJ1-5|.
CASSARQGQPQHF
>TRBV24-1|TRBJ1-1|.
CATSDWGGTEAFF
>TRBV30|TRBJ1-3|.
CAWSVQGASRNTIYF
>TRBV7-9|TRBJ2-7|.
CASSFLRDRGDEQYF
>TRBV5-4|TRBJ1-2|.
CASSLIGTEPNYGYTF
>TRBV20-1|TRBJ1-1|.
CSAPRQAGSFF
>TRBV28|TRBJ1-2|few
CASNTNYGYTF
>TRBV29-1|TRBJ1-4|.
CSGGRSYEKLFF
>TRBV7-8|TRBJ1-6|.
CASSPGWDSPLHF
>TRBV19|TRBJ2-4|.
CASSKAGAKNIQYF
>TRBV6-4|TRBJ1-5|.
CASSDRQGGNQPQHF
>TRBV19|TRBJ1-2|.
CASSSPVQSYGYTF
>TRBV19|TRBJ1-1|few
CASSIGQSTEAFF
>TRBV19|TRBJ2-7|.
CASSEVVGEQYF
>TRBV7-6|TRBJ1-2|.
CASSLGRQAGHYGYTF
>TRBV6-5|TRBJ1-5|.
CASSSRVDQPQHF
>TRBV4-2|TRBJ2-3|.
CASSQGRRERGGSTDTQYF
>TRBV18|TRBJ2-5|few
CASSPTSPTLETQYF
>TRBV4-2|TRBJ1-4|.
CASSQTTGGDEKLFF
>TRBV7-2|TRBJ1-5|.
CASSLAENQPQHF
>TRBV5-1|TRBJ1-2|.
CASSRTGGEEGYTF
>TRBV4-1|TRBJ1-4|once
CASSQDEHVNEKLFF
>TRBV7-9|TRBJ1-1|.
CASSSSWTGKTEAFF